This TCR beta chain was recorded in a study of brain metastases from non-small cell lung cancer. About this clone: Its antigen is undetermined.

V was clipped by 2 bases and J by 14 bases, with 15 bases between them. CDR3 length: 13 amino acids. Per germline, CDR1 SEHNR and CDR2 FQNEAQ (reference sequence). General study results and limits: T-cell infiltration was lower in brain metastases than primaries (P < 0.001). Compared with their matched primary tumors, approximately 64% of brain metastases showed expanded T-cell clones. Brain metastases shared most TCR repertoire with primaries, with sparse T cells.

The assay was immunoSEQ multiplex PCR, and TCRdb's table has in-frame clones only and misses some. The top ten hold 5% to 7% of the sample, which has thousands of clones, approximately 90% seen once. Input material: primary lung tumor tissue. The source is a donor at least 40 years old with non-small cell lung cancer. V usage is TRBV7-9 and J usage is TRBJ1-4; no clear D gene. The chain's CDR3 is CASSLSDGFGLFF. The CDR3 bases are TGTGCCAGCAGCTTATCTGATGGATTTGGGCTGTTTTTT.